A few counts support the clone carrying this TCR beta chain. Its antigen is not known. The sample originates from a study of blood T cells in healthy people across ages. Study-wide points: It was found that TCR beta diversity correlated strongly with the percentage of naive T cells. The recorded TCR beta diversity per million T cells decreased in a roughly linear manner with age.

The germline gives CDR1 SEHNR, CDR2 FQNEAQ (reference sequence). V shed 5 bases, J shed 3 bases, and the junction held 3 bases outside the gene matches. This CDR3 has 15 amino acids. Sample-barcoded 5' priming and a J-beta primer mix drove a second PCR of roughly 7 to 11 cycles. Every cDNA was tagged by a template-switch adaptor with 12 random nucleotides. TCRdb re-called the 5' RACE reads through MiXCR, storing one row per CDR3 protein. Among some 690,000 distinct CDR3 sequences listed, 22% were seen once. The sequence was collected from an older man in good health. Sequenced sample: blood. V and J are TRBV7-9 and TRBJ2-1; 11 bases agree with TRBD2. CDR3: CASSLSGRDYNEQFF. The CDR3 DNA reads TGTGCCAGCAGCCTTAGCGGGAGGGACTACAATGAGCAGTTCTTC.